This entry concerns a single T cell receptor (beta chain). The CDR3 is made up of 16 amino acids. Trimming took off 3 bases at V and 4 bases at J, with 17 bases between the two ends. Germline V gene sequence: CDR1 SGHRS, CDR2 YFSETQ. These data are taken from a study of shared clonotypes between healthy human individuals. The method was immunoSEQ multiplex PCR; TCRdb's version includes in-frame clones alone and lacks a portion of them. The table records roughly 680,000 clones, about two thirds of them present only once. Sequencing was carried out using memory CD4+ T cells sorted from blood. As to subset: CD45RA-negative fraction. This clonotype was obtained from a woman in her twenties or thirties in good health. V and J are TRBV5-1 and TRBJ1-3, with D perhaps matching TRBD1 (6 bases). The CDR3 DNA sequence: TGCGCCAGCAGCTCGGGCCCTCCGGGACACGGAAACACCATATATTTT. Translation: CASSSGPPGHGNTIYF. The entire variable domain, with the rest obtained from reference TRBV5-1 and TRBJ1-3, is as follows: KAGVTQTPRYLIKTRGQQVTLSCSPISGHRSVSWYQQTPGQGLQFLFEYFSETQRNKGNFPGRFSGRQFSNSRSEMNVSTLELGDSALYLCASSSGPPGHGNTIYFGEGSWLTVV.